This T cell receptor (beta chain) appears in the sequencing data of a study of regulatory T cells in long-lasting Graves disease. Time point denoted: newly diagnosed GD, antithyroid drugs for less than 3 months. The TCR library was made from RNA extracted from PBMCs. This CDR3 is built from 13 residues. The germline V and J ends were trimmed by 6 bases and 4 bases, with 15 bases remaining between them. CDR1 DFQATT and CDR2 SNEGSKA come from the germline V gene (reference sequence). Investigators prepared the TCR beta libraries by applying iRepertoire HTBI primers and Arm-PCR of CDR3 regions. As originally analysed: The identification of roughly 62 TRBV and over eleven TRBJ segments was made across samples. MiXCR was run by TCRdb on the multiplex PCR reads, yielding one entry per CDR3 protein. The V and J calls follow TCRdb's processing rather than the paper's. The table lists about 460,000 distinct CDR3 sequences, roughly 15% of them singletons, with about 15% in the top ten.

This clonotype has more than one count but fewer than ten. This sample also appeared in a second study, on T cells in Graves' hyperthyroidism and ophthalmopathy. That study reports: Graves' hyperthyroidism was deemed stable absent ophthalmopathy progression within 18 months. It was a median roughly six months before onset that the model predicted ophthalmopathy.

The TCR was taken from a woman in her forties or fifties with Graves disease. This specimen consisted of peripheral blood mononuclear cells (PBMCs), obtained at new diagnosis, from a patient treated with antithyroid drugs. V gene TRBV20-1 combines with J gene TRBJ2-5; D may be TRBD2 (6 bases). As DNA, the CDR3 is TGCAGTGCCCTCGGTGTGGGGGGAGAGACCCAGTACTTC. Translation: CSALGVGGETQYF.